These T cell receptor beta chains were read from a single sample in a study of blood T cell repertoires in COVID-19. Clones were read by immunoSEQ multiplex PCR, and TCRdb kept only the in-frame ones, dropping some. The data show over 150,000 clones, around 85% seen once. The sample comprised peripheral blood. The receptors shown here come from an elderly man with COVID-19, enrolled during active disease. Both conserved end residues are part of each CDR3. A D gene is named only where the DNA matches it firmly. Some rows mark clone size as missing; the rest say once, few, many or name a class of expanded clone.

d_gene | abundance | j_gene | v_gene | CDR3aa | CDR3nt
TRBD1 | NA | TRBJ1-2 | TRBV7-8 | CASSAGGRYGYTF | TGTGCCAGCAGCGCAGGGGGCCGGTATGGCTACACCTTC
TRBD1 | NA | TRBJ2-7 | TRBV6-2/TRBV6-3 | CASRPDRAFRDEQYF | TGTGCCAGCAGACCTGACAGGGCATTTAGGGACGAGCAGTACTTC
NA | NA | TRBJ1-5 | TRBV4-2 | CASSQAQQGHNQPQHF | TGTGCCAGCAGCCAAGCCCAACAGGGACACAATCAGCCCCAGCATTTT
NA | NA | TRBJ1-4 | TRBV29-1 | CSVFLRDNKNEKLFF | TGCAGCGTCTTCCTCCGGGACAACAAGAATGAAAAACTGTTTTTT
NA | NA | TRBJ1-1 | TRBV18 | CASSPGQVNTEAFF | TGTGCCAGCTCACCGGGACAAGTGAACACTGAAGCTTTCTTT
TRBD1 | NA | TRBJ1-2 | TRBV27 | CASSQYLGTGYGYTF | TGTGCCAGCAGTCAATACCTCGGGACAGGGTATGGCTACACCTTC
NA | NA | TRBJ1-5 | TRBV24-1 | CATSDSGIPDQPQHF | TGTGCCACCAGTGATTCAGGGATCCCAGATCAGCCCCAGCATTTT
NA | once | TRBJ1-1 | TRBV5-4 | CASSPWDTSNTEAFF | TGTGCCAGCAGCCCCTGGGACACTTCGAACACTGAAGCTTTCTTT
TRBD1 | NA | TRBJ1-1 | TRBV4-2 | CASSLHRGRTEAFF | TGTGCCAGCAGCCTTCACAGGGGACGGACTGAAGCTTTCTTT
NA | NA | TRBJ2-4 | TRBV7-9 | CANGQGAKNIQYF | TGTGCCAACGGGCAGGGAGCCAAAAACATTCAGTACTTC
TRBD2 | once | TRBJ2-2 | TRBV5-4 | CASSPPGGGDTGELFF | TGTGCCAGCAGCCCCCCGGGCGGGGGGGACACCGGGGAGCTGTTTTTT
TRBD1 | NA | TRBJ1-2 | TRBV6-5 | CASSRRDRSNYGYTF | TGTGCCAGCAGTCGCCGGGACAGATCTAACTATGGCTACACCTTC
NA | NA | TRBJ1-1 | TRBV6-2/TRBV6-3 | CASSFTGSAAFF | TGTGCCAGCAGTTTTACAGGGTCTGCCGCTTTCTTT
TRBD1 | NA | TRBJ2-7 | TRBV19 | CASSISRGPDRIYEQYF | TGTGCCAGTAGTATTTCTCGGGGCCCGGACAGGATCTACGAGCAGTACTTC
TRBD2 | NA | TRBJ2-1 | TRBV10-2 | CASSTSGGNEQFF | TGCGCCAGCAGCACGAGCGGGGGGAATGAGCAGTTCTTC
TRBD1 | NA | TRBJ1-4 | TRBV28 | CASSSPDRGVEKLFF | TGTGCCAGCAGTTCCCCGGACAGGGGAGTTGAAAAACTGTTTTTT
TRBD2 | NA | TRBJ2-1 | TRBV9 | CASSVSGTTTNEQFF | TGTGCCAGCAGCGTATCCGGGACTACGACCAATGAGCAGTTCTTC
TRBD1 | once | TRBJ2-7 | TRBV25-1 | CASPAGQGAYEQYF | TGTGCCAGCCCAGCCGGACAGGGGGCCTACGAGCAGTACTTC
NA | few | TRBJ1-1 | TRBV28 | CASRQGGAEAFF | TGTGCCAGCAGGCAGGGAGGGGCTGAAGCTTTCTTT
NA | NA | TRBJ2-5 | TRBV15 | CATSRDGRGRETQYF | TGTGCCACCAGCAGAGATGGCCGGGGTCGGGAGACCCAGTACTTC
NA | once | TRBJ2-5 | TRBV7-6 | CASSLEPSSEETQYF | TGTGCCAGCAGCTTAGAGCCGTCATCGGAAGAGACCCAGTACTTC
NA | few | TRBJ1-3 | TRBV4-3 | CASSQAGTNNGNTIYF | TGCGCCAGCAGCCAAGCCGGGACAAATAACGGAAACACCATATATTTT
NA | NA | TRBJ1-2 | TRBV7-2 | CASSLAVGSGYTF | TGTGCCAGCAGCTTAGCGGTGGGCTCTGGCTACACCTTC
NA | NA | TRBJ2-1 | TRBV29-1 | CSVSDYPSYNEQFF | TGCAGCGTATCAGACTACCCATCCTACAATGAGCAGTTCTTC
TRBD1 | few | TRBJ1-4 | TRBV14 | CASSNLKGQGAEKLFF | TGTGCCAGCAGCAATCTTAAGGGACAGGGGGCTGAAAAACTGTTTTTT
NA | NA | TRBJ2-3 | TRBV6-1 | CASSEEAGSTDTQYF | TGTGCCAGCAGTGAAGAGGCGGGAAGCACAGATACGCAGTATTTT
TRBD1 | NA | TRBJ2-1 | TRBV19 | CATRTGDKNNEQFF | TGTGCCACCCGGACAGGGGATAAGAACAATGAGCAGTTCTTC
NA | NA | TRBJ1-1 | TRBV5-1 | CASSSKVGGRTEAFF | TGCGCCAGCAGCTCCAAGGTCGGGGGGCGGACTGAAGCTTTCTTT
NA | NA | TRBJ2-7 | TRBV4-1 | CASSQYLTGDYEQYF | TGCGCCAGCAGCCAATATCTGACAGGTGACTACGAGCAGTACTTC
TRBD1 | NA | TRBJ2-7 | TRBV15 | CATSRVAGQGYHEQYF | TGTGCCACCAGCAGAGTCGCGGGACAGGGTTACCACGAGCAGTACTTC
NA | NA | TRBJ1-6 | TRBV2 | CASHATGIGNSPLHF | TGTGCCAGCCACGCAACCGGGATCGGGAATTCACCCCTCCACTTT
NA | NA | TRBJ1-1 | TRBV20-1 | CSASLNTEAFF | TGCAGTGCCTCTCTGAACACTGAAGCTTTCTTT
NA | NA | TRBJ2-7 | TRBV2 | CASRAQGYYEQYF | TGTGCCAGCAGGGCACAGGGATACTACGAGCAGTACTTC
TRBD2 | NA | TRBJ2-2 | TRBV11-2 | CASSFGRASGELFF | TGTGCCAGTTCCTTCGGGAGGGCCTCCGGGGAGCTGTTTTTT
NA | NA | TRBJ1-2 | TRBV5-1 | CASSPGGTAHGYTF | TGCGCCAGCAGCCCCGGCGGGACTGCACATGGCTACACCTTC
TRBD2 | NA | TRBJ2-1 | TRBV4-1 | CASSQDRTSGTAYNEQFF | TGCGCCAGCAGCCAAGATAGGACTAGCGGGACGGCCTACAATGAGCAGTTCTTC
NA | few | TRBJ1-2 | TRBV6-1 | CASSEGIQGVYGYTF | TGTGCCAGCAGTGAAGGAATACAGGGTGTCTATGGCTACACCTTC
NA | NA | TRBJ2-7 | TRBV7-9 | CASSEQYYEQYF | TGTGCCAGCAGCGAACAGTACTACGAGCAGTACTTC
TRBD1 | NA | TRBJ2-7 | TRBV24-1 | CATSDPGQGAYEQYF | TGTGCCACCAGTGATCCGGGACAGGGGGCCTACGAGCAGTACTTC
TRBD1 | NA | TRBJ1-2 | TRBV19 | CASSIPDRGSLSYGYTF | TGTGCCAGTAGTATCCCCGACAGGGGCAGCCTCTCTTATGGCTACACCTTC
NA | NA | TRBJ1-2 | TRBV9 | CASSPGSDHYGYTF | TGTGCCAGCTCCCCCGGGTCGGATCACTATGGCTACACCTTC
TRBD2 | few | TRBJ2-1 | TRBV29-1 | CSVAPTSRGDEQFF | TGCAGCGTTGCCCCGACTAGCCGGGGAGATGAGCAGTTCTTC
TRBD1 | few | TRBJ2-7 | TRBV19 | CASSTQGGASYEQYF | TGTGCCAGTAGTACCCAAGGGGGCGCCTCCTACGAGCAGTACTTC
NA | many | TRBJ2-2 | TRBV2 | CASSVEGLNTGELFF | TGTGCCAGCAGTGTGGAGGGACTCAACACCGGGGAGCTGTTTTTT
NA | NA | TRBJ1-5 | TRBV6-2/TRBV6-3 | CASSAQLGNQPQHF | TGTGCCAGCAGTGCCCAACTTGGCAATCAGCCCCAGCATTTT
NA | once | TRBJ2-3 | TRBV28 | CASSTEEGYTQYF | TGTGCCAGCAGTACCGAGGAGGGCTATACGCAGTATTTT
TRBD1 | NA | TRBJ2-5 | TRBV7-3 | CASSPGTGGVWETQYF | TGTGCCAGCAGCCCCGGGACAGGGGGAGTTTGGGAGACCCAGTACTTC
NA | NA | TRBJ2-1 | TRBV7-3 | CASSAGPDNEQFF | TGTGCCAGCAGCGCGGGGCCGGACAATGAGCAGTTCTTC
TRBD2 | NA | TRBJ2-1 | TRBV6-2/TRBV6-3 | CASSSLGGGAYNEQFF | TGTGCCAGCAGTTCGCTGGGCGGGGGGGCTTACAATGAGCAGTTCTTC
TRBD2 | once | TRBJ2-5 | TRBV27 | CASSRLAGGNTQYF | TGTGCCAGCAGTCGACTAGCGGGGGGGAACACCCAGTACTTC
TRBD2 | NA | TRBJ2-3 | TRBV5-1 | CASSLAGGSGTDTQYF | TGCGCCAGCAGCTTGGCCGGGGGGAGCGGCACAGATACGCAGTATTTT